The clone carrying this TCR beta chain showed up many times. These data are taken from a study of CD8 T cells in ankylosing spondylitis. TCRdb processed the 5' RACE reads anew with MiXCR; each CDR3 protein has one entry. The sample includes approximately 350,000 distinct CDR3 sequences, under 15% of them seen just once. The CDR3 has 14 amino acids. Germline V gives CDR1 MGHRA, CDR2 YSYEKL. Deletions cut 5 bases from V and 9 bases from J, with 17 bases between. The sample consisted of blood, either unsorted or a sorted T cell fraction (not recorded which). The chain couples TRBV4-1 to TRBJ2-1; possibly TRBD1 for D (5 bases). The sequence derives from a male donor with ankylosing spondylitis or in good health (not recorded which). The CDR3 protein is CASSSRGANVEQFF. In DNA, the CDR3 is TGCGCCAGCAGCTCCCGTGGGGCTAATGTTGAGCAGTTCTTC.